The 25 T cell receptor beta chains in this list originate from one sample, sequenced in a study of tumor-infiltrating lymphocytes in primary liver carcinoma. Unsorted whole blood supplied the RNA, and germline DNA was extracted too. Priming with a constant-region primer yielded TCR beta cDNA from 400 to 550 ng total RNA. Three nested multiplex PCR rounds, a slightly modified ARM-PCR, produced the libraries for TCR beta. PCR rounds one and two used TRBV1-TRBV30 forward primers with a C-beta reverse primer for roughly 9 cycles each. TCRdb reprocessed the multiplex PCR reads via MiXCR and lists one record per CDR3 protein. The sample has 310,000 or so distinct CDR3 sequences; almost 60% are singletons. Sequenced sample: peripheral blood. Receptor source: a woman in her 30s with primary liver carcinoma and hepatitis B virus infection.

The CDR3 reads CASSPEGSATQYF. DNA for the CDR3: TGTGCCAGTAGTCCCGAGGGGAGTGCTACGCAGTATTTT. V gene TRBV19 combines with J gene TRBJ2-3; either TRBD1 or TRBD2 may supply D (5 bases each). V was shortened by 5 bases and J by 8 bases, with 14 bases between the two germline ends. Per the germline V gene, CDR1 is LNHDA and CDR2 is SQIVND (reference sequence). CDR3 length equals 13 residues.

The chain joins TRBV28 to TRBJ2-1; TRBD2 agrees at 8 bases. The V gene end was trimmed by 5 bases and the J gene end by 8 bases; junction bases not matched to a gene: 11. Germline V gene lookup returns CDR1 MDHEN and CDR2 SYDVKM. This CDR3 is 15 amino acids long. Written as DNA, the CDR3 is TGTGCCAGCAGTCGGGATAGCGGGATAATACATGAGCAGTTCTTC. It encodes CASSRDSGIIHEQFF.

In its sample, this clonotype was seen once. A much larger clone is a single base away; this may be a read error. This is likely a read error, given that the CDR3 carries no conserved phenylalanine or tryptophan at its end. The genes are TRBV6-5 and TRBJ2-6; D is possibly TRBD1 or TRBD2 (5 bases each). This CDR3 is 17 amino acids long. Trimming stripped 0 bases from V and 0 bases from J, with 9 bases between. Germline CDR1 and CDR2: MNHEY and SVGAGI. The CDR3 DNA reads as TGTGCCAGCAGTTACTCGGGGGTCGACTCTGGGGCCAACGTCCTGACTCTC. Translated: CASSYSGVDSGANVLTL.

As for this clonotype: Mismatch with germline at one junction end may stem from a read error. The genes are TRBV6-1 and TRBJ2-7; D tentatively fits TRBD1 or TRBD2 (5 bases each). Germline V lookup: CDR1 MNHNS, CDR2 SASEGT. This CDR3 is built from 14 residues. CDR3 sequence reads: CVSSERGVRYEQYF. CDR3 nucleotide sequence: TGTGTCAGCAGTGAAAGAGGGGTCCGCTACGAGCAGTACTTC.

The chain carries TRBV7-9 and TRBJ2-7, with D possibly TRBD2 on 6 matching bases. The V and J ends lost 5 bases and 12 bases respectively, with 23 bases between them. Per germline, CDR1 SEHNR and CDR2 FQNEAQ (reference sequence). This CDR3 comprises 14 residues. CDR3 DNA sequence: TGTGCCAGCAGCGATGGAGCGGACTCCTACGGGGGGTACTTC. Translation gives CASSDGADSYGGYF.

This clonotype appeared once. This likely comes from a read error, as the CDR3 has no conserved phenylalanine or tryptophan at its end. J is TRBJ2-2 and V is TRBV6-6; D ambiguous. Germline V gene sequence: CDR1 MNHNY, CDR2 SVGAGI (reference sequence). The CDR3 totals 16 residues. V was shortened by 6 bases and J by 0 bases, with 14 bases between the two germline ends. CDR3 in amino acids: CASRWPGDANTGELFS. The DNA for the CDR3 is TGTGCCAGCAGATGGCCGGGTGACGCGAACACCGGGGAGCTGTTTTCT.

About this clonotype: One junction end does not reproduce the germline sequence, and a read error may be involved. The rearrangement joins TRBV10-2 to TRBJ2-2; perhaps TRBD2 as D (5 bases). Germline assignment: CDR1 WSHSY and CDR2 SAAADI. The CDR3 has 15 amino acids. The CDR3 sequence is CTSSEWTVNTGELFF. The DNA of the CDR3 is TGCACCAGCAGTGAGTGGACTGTGAACACCGGGGAGCTGTTTTTT.

V is TRBV5-6 and J is TRBJ2-3; possible D gene TRBD2, 6 bases. The CDR3 is made up of 14 amino acids. Germline-derived CDR1 and CDR2 are SGHDT and YYEEEE. V was pared by 4 bases and J by 2 bases, with 11 bases between. CDR3 coding DNA: TGTGCCAGCAGCGTTAGCGGTTACACAGATACGCAGTATTTT. It is translated as CASSVSGYTDTQYF.

This clonotype was detected only a few times. The V gene is TRBV5-6, the J gene TRBJ2-1, with TRBD1 as a possible D gene (6 bases). This CDR3 is 12 amino acids long. Trimming shortened V by 4 bases and J by 10 bases, and 12 bases separated the two germline ends. In germline, CDR1 is SGHDT, CDR2 YYEEEE. The CDR3 sequence: CASSAYRDEQFF. The DNA of the CDR3 is TGTGCCAGCAGCGCCTACAGGGACGAGCAGTTCTTC.

With respect to this clonotype: No conserved phenylalanine or tryptophan is present at the end of the CDR3, so a read error is the likely explanation. The genes are TRBV4-3 and TRBJ2-2; 9 bases align to TRBD1. The V gene end was trimmed by 6 bases and the J gene end by 5 bases; junction bases not matched to a gene: 10. The germline CDR1 and CDR2 sequences are LGHNA and YSLEER. The length of the CDR3 is 16 residues. CDR3 coding DNA: TGCGCCAGCAGAAGGAGTGGGGGACAGGGTACCGGGGAGCTGTTTTCT. This sequence encodes CASRRSGGQGTGELFS.

V usage is TRBV7-9 and J usage is TRBJ2-1; D call uncertain. This CDR3 contains 13 residues. Germline CDR1 and CDR2: SEHNR and FQNEAQ (reference sequence). Trimming took 6 bases from V and 5 from J, leaving 11 bases between them. CDR3 bases: TGTGCCAGCAGAGGAAGACCTGACAATGAGCAGTTCTTC. Protein sequence: CASRGRPDNEQFF.

This clonotype was seen a few times. V usage is TRBV14 and J usage is TRBJ2-1; 7 nucleotides match TRBD2. V was pared by 0 bases and J by 6 bases, with 8 bases of the junction left unmatched. Germline-derived CDR1 and CDR2 are SGHDN and FVKESK. CDR3 length: 16 residues. The CDR3: CASSQDGAGFGNEQFF. The DNA of the CDR3 is TGTGCCAGCAGCCAAGACGGAGCGGGGTTCGGCAATGAGCAGTTCTTC.

Remarks on this clonotype: Since a much larger clone is just one base distant, this may be a read error. The V call is TRBV11-2, the J call TRBJ2-7; D is uncertain. CDR3 length equals 11 residues. Trimming stripped 3 bases from V and 13 bases from J, with 13 bases between. Germline-derived CDR1 and CDR2 are SGHAT and FQNNGV. The DNA for the CDR3 is TGTGCCAGCAGCTTTAGGATAGGTGTATACTTC. This gives the protein CASSFRIGVYF.

Details on this clonotype: A much larger clone sits a single nucleotide away, making a read error possible. V usage is TRBV29-1 and J usage is TRBJ2-1, with 11 bases lining up with TRBD2. Germline CDR1 SQVTM, CDR2 ANQGSEA. This CDR3 contains 15 residues. V lost 6 bases and J lost 7; bases outside the gene matches: 11. CDR3: CSVNIAGGPVNEQFF. CDR3 bases: TGCAGCGTCAATATAGCGGGAGGGCCTGTGAATGAGCAGTTCTTC.

In the case of this clonotype: This may stem from a read error, because a much larger clone lies one nucleotide away. This chain uses TRBV4-1 with TRBJ2-1; no definite D call. This CDR3 has 15 residues. The germline CDR1 and CDR2 sequences are MGHRA and YSYEKL. The CDR3: CACSLQSRRVNEQFF. The CDR3 bases are TGCGCCTGCAGCCTCCAGTCCCGGCGAGTCAATGAGCAGTTCTTC.

Remarks on this clonotype: A much larger clone lies one base from this, so it may be a read error. The gene calls are TRBV4-1 and TRBJ2-7; D not certain. Germline loops: CDR1 MGHRA, CDR2 YSYEKL. Between the trimmed V and J ends, which lost 3 bases and 5 bases, there was a span of 8 bases. This CDR3 contains 12 residues. For the CDR3, the DNA is TGCGCCAGCAGCCACCGCCCCCACGAGCAGTACTTC. This sequence encodes CASSHRPHEQYF.

On this clonotype: Relative to the germline gene, one junction end is altered; a read error may explain this. The chain recombines TRBV29-1 with TRBJ2-5; D possibly uses TRBD1 or TRBD2 (5 bases each). There are 13 residues in the CDR3. Germline V gives CDR1 SQVTM, CDR2 ANQGSEA. This chain's CDR3 is CSVEMGTQGTQYF. In nucleotides, the CDR3 is TGCAGCGTTGAGATGGGGACCCAAGGGACCCAGTACTTC.

Turning to this clonotype: A much larger clone differs from this one at a single base, so this may be a read error. The J gene is TRBJ2-3, the V gene TRBV29-1, with 9 bases aligning to TRBD2. The V and J ends lost 4 bases and 1 base, in that order; junction bases with no gene match: 6. The V gene's germline CDR1 is SQVTM and CDR2 ANQGSEA. CDR3 length: 15 amino acids. The DNA of the CDR3 is TGCAGCGTTGCGAGACTAGCGGCTTGCACAGATACGCAGTATTTT. Translation gives CSVARLAACTDTQYF.

The chain uses TRBV29-1 and TRBJ2-3; 10 nucleotides align to TRBD2. The germline V gene has CDR1 SQVTM and CDR2 ANQGSEA. The trim removed 2 bases at V and 2 bases at J, leaving 10 bases unmatched. This CDR3 is 17 amino acids long. The CDR3 bases are TGCAGCGTTGAACTACTAGCGGGGCGCGCTCTCACAGATACGCAGTATTTT. It encodes CSVELLAGRALTDTQYF.

This chain joins TRBV11-2 and TRBJ1-2; D not certain. The length of the CDR3 is 17 residues. Germline V gives CDR1 SGHAT, CDR2 FQNNGV. V shed 4 bases and J shed 0 bases, with 18 bases lying between them. CDR3 DNA sequence: TGTGCCAGCAGCTGCATAGGAAAAGGGATGTCTAACTATGGCTACACCTTC. Its protein product is CASSCIGKGMSNYGYTF. Full variable domain (rest looked up from reference TRBV11-2 and TRBJ1-2): EAGVAQSPRYKIIEKRQSVAFWCNPISGHATLYWYQQILGQGPKLLIQFQNNGVVDDSQLPKDRFSAERLKGVDSTLKIQPAKLEDSAVYLCASSCIGKGMSNYGYTFGSGTRLTVV.

V gene TRBV6-4 combines with J gene TRBJ2-1; D possibly corresponds to TRBD2 (5 bases). Per germline, CDR1 MRHNA and CDR2 SNTAGT. The ends were cut back, 0 bases at V and 9 bases at J, with 18 bases in the middle. There are 16 residues in the CDR3. This CDR3 is CASSDSNLGRVGEQFF. The CDR3 DNA reads as TGTGCCAGCAGTGACTCGAATCTAGGGCGGGTCGGTGAGCAGTTCTTC.

Regarding this clonotype: The junction differs from germline at one of its ends, possibly a read error. CDR3 bases: TGTACCAGCAGGCAAATATGGGGACAGAACACTGAAGCTTTCTTT. Its translation: CTSRQIWGQNTEAFF. The gene calls are TRBV11-2 and TRBJ1-1; D is possibly TRBD1 (6 bases). The CDR3 spans 15 residues. The germline CDR1 and CDR2 sequences are SGHAT and FQNNGV. The full variable domain, with the rest looked up from reference TRBV11-2 and TRBJ1-1, is EAGVAQSPRYKIIEKRQSVAFWCNPISGHATLYWYQQILGQGPKLLIQFQNNGVVDDSQLPKDRFSAERLKGVDSTLKIQPAKLEDSAVYLCTSRQIWGQNTEAFFGQGTRLTVV.

V gene TRBV12-3 or TRBV12-4 combines with J gene TRBJ2-7, with 8 bases fitting TRBD2. This CDR3 spans 19 amino acids. After removal of 0 bases from V and 4 bases from J, the junction contained 17 bases not matched to a gene. CDR3 coding DNA: TGTGCCAGCAGTTTAGCGGAACTAGCGGAGATCCGGCCCCTATACGAGCAGTACTTC. Translated: CASSLAELAEIRPLYEQYF.

Ten or more counts support this clonotype. The J gene is TRBJ1-1, the V gene TRBV12-3 or TRBV12-4; D gene ambiguous. Trimming took 5 bases from V and 2 from J, leaving 12 bases between them. The length of the CDR3 is 14 residues. The CDR3 loop reads CASSGLGSNTEAFF. CDR3 nucleotides: TGTGCCAGCAGTGGCCTTGGCAGCAACACTGAAGCTTTCTTT.

The chain carries TRBV30 and TRBJ1-5, with D uncertain. Germline CDR1 is GTSNPN and CDR2 is SVGIG (reference sequence). The V end was cut by 2 bases, the J end by 7 bases, with 12 bases between. The CDR3 runs to 13 residues. DNA of the CDR3: TGTGCCTGGAGTACAGATAGGTACCAGCCCCAGCATTTT. It is translated as CAWSTDRYQPQHF.